One and the same sample provided the 27 T cell receptor beta chains below, sequenced in a study of cytomegalovirus exposure and HLA in healthy donors. PCR primers comprised 60 Vbeta and 13 Jbeta primers. The assay was immunoSEQ multiplex PCR, and TCRdb's table has in-frame clones only and misses some. The sample holds 130,000 to 150,000 clones, around a tenth seen once. The sequenced material came from PBMCs. Receptors originate from a male donor in good health and CMV-seronegative.

The chain combines TRBV25-1 with TRBJ1-6; 9 bases align to TRBD1. CDR1 and CDR2 (germline): MGHDK, SYGVNS. The V gene end was trimmed by 4 bases and the J gene end by 9 bases; junction bases not matched to a gene: 10. The CDR3 is 16 residues long. The CDR3, as DNA: TGTGCCAGCAGTGTGGGGACAGGGTCCCCGTTTTCACCCCTCCACTTT. Translation gives CASSVGTGSPFSPLHF.

The chain employs TRBV9 and TRBJ1-5, with a tentative D call TRBD1 (5 bases). V lost 3 bases to trimming and J lost 7 bases, with 17 bases between them. The CDR3 length is 15 residues. Germline V gene data show CDR1 as SGDLS and CDR2 as YYNGEE. Here the CDR3 reads CASSAGGSANQPQHF. CDR3 coding DNA: TGTGCCAGCAGCGCCGGGGGGTCTGCGAACCAGCCCCAGCATTTT.

The J gene is TRBJ1-2, the V gene TRBV25-1; 8 positions match TRBD1. This CDR3 spans 14 amino acids. V lost 5 bases to trimming and J lost 2 bases; unmatched junction nucleotides: 4. The germline V gene has CDR1 MGHDK and CDR2 SYGVNS. CDR3: CASSSRQGNYGYTF. In nucleotides, the CDR3 is TGTGCCAGCAGTAGTCGACAGGGGAACTATGGCTACACCTTC.

The table lists this clone with a few counts. The V gene is TRBV5-1, the J gene TRBJ2-7; 10 bases align to TRBD2. There are 15 residues in the CDR3. Germline CDR1 reads SGHRS; CDR2 reads YFSETQ. With 6 bases clipped from V and 7 bases from J, the junction kept 13 bases outside the gene matches. CDR3 nucleotide sequence: TGCGCCAGCAAGGGTAGGACTAGCGGAGGTGGGGAGCAGTACTTC. This encodes CASKGRTSGGGEQYF.

This clone was counted a few times. The chain uses TRBV6-1 and TRBJ2-1, with a weak D call TRBD2 (5 bases). There are 18 residues in the CDR3. Germline V gene lookup returns CDR1 MNHNS and CDR2 SASEGT. V was clipped by 0 bases and J by 7 bases, with 22 bases between them. CDR3 DNA: TGTGCCAGCAGTGAAGCATCCCTCGGGCTAGCTGTGGCTAATGAGCAGTTCTTC. It specifies CASSEASLGLAVANEQFF.

V is TRBV5-1 and J is TRBJ1-4; a possible D gene is TRBD1 (5 bases). V lost 0 bases and J 7 bases, leaving 7 bases between the germline ends. Germline values: CDR1 SGHRS, CDR2 YFSETQ. The CDR3 sequence is 13 residues long. CDR3 in amino acids: CASSLEGVEKLFF. As DNA, the CDR3 is TGCGCCAGCAGCTTGGAAGGGGTTGAAAAACTGTTTTTT.

This clone was found a few times. The chain has TRBV15 and TRBJ2-1, with D perhaps TRBD2 (6 bases). Germline lookup yields CDR1 LNHNV and CDR2 YYDKDF (reference sequence). The germline V and J ends were trimmed by 0 bases and 6 bases, with 15 bases remaining between them. The CDR3 sequence is 16 residues long. The DNA of the CDR3 is TGTGCCACCAGCAGAGATAGGGCGAGGAGGGGCAATGAGCAGTTCTTC. This codes for CATSRDRARRGNEQFF. Together with reference TRBV15 and TRBJ2-1, the CDR3 gives the full variable domain: DAMVIQNPRYQVTQFGKPVTLSCSQTLNHNVMYWYQQKSSQAPKLLFHYYDKDFNNEADTPDNFQSRRPNTSFCFLDIRSPGLGDTAMYLCATSRDRARRGNEQFFGPGTRLTVL.

V is TRBV27 and J is TRBJ1-2, with D possibly being TRBD1 (5 bases). CDR3 length equals 16 residues. Deletions cut 5 bases from V and 1 base from J, with 17 bases between. Per germline, CDR1 MNHEY and CDR2 SMNVEV (reference sequence). In nucleotides, the CDR3 is TGTGCCAGCAGTCAACGACCCGGGGGGGTTAACTATGGCTACACCTTC. It specifies CASSQRPGGVNYGYTF.

The V gene is TRBV28, the J gene TRBJ2-1, with TRBD2 matching over 9 bases. The CDR3 runs to 15 residues. V shed 3 bases, J shed 6 bases, and the junction held 6 bases outside the gene matches. Looked up from germline, CDR1 is MDHEN and CDR2 is SYDVKM. The CDR3 loop is CASSFGGGVSNEQFF. For the CDR3, the DNA is TGTGCCAGCAGTTTCGGCGGGGGGGTTAGCAATGAGCAGTTCTTC.

The V gene is TRBV4-1, the J gene TRBJ2-2, with TRBD2 matching 9 bases. Looked up from germline, CDR1 is MGHRA and CDR2 is YSYEKL. The CDR3 contains 16 residues. V shed 1 base, J shed 6 bases, and the junction held 6 bases outside the gene matches. The chain's CDR3 is CASSQVLAGLAGELFF. The CDR3 region has the DNA TGCGCCAGCAGCCAAGTGCTAGCGGGGTTGGCCGGGGAGCTGTTTTTT.

This clone was observed a few times. This chain uses TRBV9 with TRBJ2-5; D gene unclear. V lost 0 bases to trimming and J lost 4 bases, with 13 bases between them. The germline gives CDR1 SGDLS, CDR2 YYNGEE. CDR3 length: 15 amino acids. The CDR3 sequence: CASSVGRGVGETQYF. The CDR3 bases are TGTGCCAGCAGCGTAGGGAGAGGCGTGGGAGAGACCCAGTACTTC.

A few counts support this clone. This chain joins TRBV15 and TRBJ2-4; D gene unclear. With 0 bases removed from V and 8 bases from J, the gap between germline ends came to 17 bases. Germline values: CDR1 LNHNV, CDR2 YYDKDF (reference sequence). The CDR3 sequence is 16 residues long. The CDR3 is CATSRDKLHPKDIQYF. CDR3 sequence (DNA): TGTGCCACCAGCAGAGATAAACTACACCCTAAGGACATTCAGTACTTC.

Comment on this clone: The limits of the CDR3 on the DNA are not certain, so only TCRdb's listed CDR3 is given. The chain is built from TRBV10-1 and TRBJ1-6. The CDR3 is 15 residues long, counting both termini. Germline CDR1 and CDR2: WNHNN and SYGVQD (reference sequence). The CDR3: CASILAPGFNSPLHF.

The chain employs TRBV27 and TRBJ2-1, with D perhaps matching TRBD1 (5 bases). Per the germline V gene, CDR1 is MNHEY and CDR2 is SMNVEV (reference sequence). The germline V and J ends were trimmed by 5 bases and 0 bases, with 14 bases remaining between them. This CDR3 has 16 amino acids. In DNA, the CDR3 is TGTGCCAGCAGTGGGCTCTCTGGGGCCTCCTACAATGAGCAGTTCTTC. It translates to CASSGLSGASYNEQFF.

The rearrangement joins TRBV10-3 to TRBJ2-7; 7 nucleotides align to TRBD1. Trimming at V came to 0 bases and at J to 2 bases, leaving 7 bases not matched to a gene. The CDR3 extends over 16 amino acids. Per the germline V gene, CDR1 is ENHRY and CDR2 is SYGVKD. The CDR3 reads CAISESSGQSAYEQYF. The CDR3 DNA follows: TGTGCCATCAGTGAGTCGTCGGGACAGAGCGCCTACGAGCAGTACTTC.

The CDR3 bases are TGTGCCAGCACAAGTATGGGGAGAAAAGAGGCTTTCTTT. This translates into CASTSMGRKEAFF. The chain couples TRBV27 to TRBJ1-1, with D hard to call. The CDR3 covers 13 residues. V was clipped by 7 bases and J by 11 bases, with 20 bases between them. The germline V gene encodes CDR1 MNHEY and CDR2 SMNVEV (reference sequence).

The chain couples TRBV5-6 to TRBJ2-5, with 8 bases fitting TRBD2. The J segment lost 9 bases and the V segment lost 3 bases, leaving 13 bases of the junction unmatched. The CDR3 totals 15 residues. The germline gives CDR1 SGHDT, CDR2 YYEEEE. The DNA of the CDR3 is TGTGCCAGCAGCTCTAGGACTAGCTGGGGTGAGGCCCAGTACTTC. Translating gives CASSSRTSWGEAQYF.

The chain is built from TRBV19 and TRBJ2-2; weak D call: TRBD1 (5 bases). The CDR3 totals 14 residues. CDR1 is LNHDA and CDR2 is SQIVND in the germline V gene (reference sequence). The V end lost 6 bases, the J end lost 2 bases, and 10 bases lay between the germline ends. DNA of the CDR3: TGTGCCAGTAGCCTGACAGCTAACACCGGGGAGCTGTTTTTT. Encoded protein: CASSLTANTGELFF.

There are a few counts of this clone. CDR3 bases: TGTGCCAGCAGCGTAGATGAGGCCAACTCTGGAAACACCATATATTTT. Residues: CASSVDEANSGNTIYF. J is TRBJ1-3 and V is TRBV9; no firm D call. The CDR3 is made up of 16 amino acids. Germline V lookup: CDR1 SGDLS, CDR2 YYNGEE. Trimming cost V 0 bases and J 0 bases, with 10 bases left between them.

This clone was seen only a few times. J is TRBJ2-1 and V is TRBV4-3; TRBD2 aligns across 10 bases. CDR3 length: 18 residues. V shed 0 bases and J 5 bases; nucleotides not matched to a gene: 10. Germline V gene data show CDR1 as LGHNA and CDR2 as YSLEER. The CDR3 DNA is TGCGCCAGCAGCCAAGAGGGCACCCGACTAGCGGGTAACAATGAGCAGTTCTTC. This codes for CASSQEGTRLAGNNEQFF.

This clone was picked up a small number of times. This chain joins TRBV28 and TRBJ2-7; 10 bases fit TRBD2. The CDR3 has 15 amino acids. The V gene end was trimmed by 5 bases and the J gene end by 1 base; junction bases not matched to a gene: 5. Germline CDR1 and CDR2: MDHEN and SYDVKM. The CDR3 reads CASSPTSGLSYEQYF. Here the CDR3 DNA reads TGTGCCAGCAGTCCGACTAGCGGGCTTTCCTACGAGCAGTACTTC.

The J gene is TRBJ1-1, the V gene TRBV14; perhaps TRBD1 as D (6 bases). The CDR3 sequence is 17 residues long. Germline CDR1 reads SGHDN; CDR2 reads FVKESK. The V end lost 3 bases, the J end lost 0 bases, and 17 bases lay between the germline ends. The CDR3: CASSQGARRGMNTEAFF. Written as DNA, the CDR3 is TGTGCCAGCAGCCAGGGGGCGCGGCGGGGGATGAACACTGAAGCTTTCTTT.

The chain couples TRBV9 to TRBJ2-7; D possibly corresponds to TRBD2 (6 bases). V dropped 0 bases and J dropped 6 bases, with 22 bases sitting between them. This CDR3 has 17 residues. Germline values: CDR1 SGDLS, CDR2 YYNGEE. The CDR3 DNA follows: TGTGCCAGCAGCGTAGCTACCGGCGGGGCGTTCGGAGGCGAGCAGTACTTC. Its translation is CASSVATGGAFGGEQYF.

This chain uses TRBV6-6 with TRBJ1-5, with a weak D call TRBD1 (5 bases). Germline CDR1 and CDR2: MNHNY and SVGAGI (reference sequence). The CDR3 is made up of 16 amino acids. V was cut by 2 bases and J by 6 bases, with 17 bases left in between. The CDR3 reads CASSYVQGAWVQPQHF. CDR3 bases: TGTGCCAGCAGTTACGTTCAGGGCGCCTGGGTTCAGCCCCAGCATTTT.

Only a few counts were recorded for this clone. The chain joins TRBV7-9 to TRBJ1-6; D is undetermined. CDR1 and CDR2 from the germline V gene are SEHNR and FQNEAQ (reference sequence). The CDR3 has 14 residues. V lost 3 bases and J lost 4, with 7 bases in between. CDR3 DNA: TGTGCCAGCAGCTTGGAACAGTATAATTCACCCCTCCACTTT. The encoded protein is CASSLEQYNSPLHF.

This clone has just a few counts. The chain recombines TRBV28 with TRBJ1-4; D is ambiguous. The germline gives CDR1 MDHEN, CDR2 SYDVKM. The CDR3 totals 15 residues. The V and J ends lost 5 bases and 0 bases respectively, with 10 bases between them. The CDR3 coding sequence is TGTGCCAGCAGTCTCCTCGGGGCAACTAATGAAAAACTGTTTTTT. It encodes CASSLLGATNEKLFF. The full variable domain, rest sourced from reference TRBV28 and TRBJ1-4, is DVKVTQSSRYLVKRTGEKVFLECVQDMDHENMFWYRQDPGLGLRLIYFSYDVKMKEKGDIPEGYSVSREKKERFSLILESASTNQTSMYLCASSLLGATNEKLFFGSGTQLSVL.

The chain has TRBV4-3 and TRBJ2-5; TRBD2 matches at 9 bases. The germline gives CDR1 LGHNA, CDR2 YSLEER. The CDR3 is made up of 15 amino acids. The J segment lost 3 bases and the V segment lost 1 base, leaving 3 bases of the junction unmatched. CDR3 region: CASSQVPSGEETQYF. As DNA, the CDR3 is TGCGCCAGCAGCCAAGTACCTAGCGGGGAAGAGACCCAGTACTTC.